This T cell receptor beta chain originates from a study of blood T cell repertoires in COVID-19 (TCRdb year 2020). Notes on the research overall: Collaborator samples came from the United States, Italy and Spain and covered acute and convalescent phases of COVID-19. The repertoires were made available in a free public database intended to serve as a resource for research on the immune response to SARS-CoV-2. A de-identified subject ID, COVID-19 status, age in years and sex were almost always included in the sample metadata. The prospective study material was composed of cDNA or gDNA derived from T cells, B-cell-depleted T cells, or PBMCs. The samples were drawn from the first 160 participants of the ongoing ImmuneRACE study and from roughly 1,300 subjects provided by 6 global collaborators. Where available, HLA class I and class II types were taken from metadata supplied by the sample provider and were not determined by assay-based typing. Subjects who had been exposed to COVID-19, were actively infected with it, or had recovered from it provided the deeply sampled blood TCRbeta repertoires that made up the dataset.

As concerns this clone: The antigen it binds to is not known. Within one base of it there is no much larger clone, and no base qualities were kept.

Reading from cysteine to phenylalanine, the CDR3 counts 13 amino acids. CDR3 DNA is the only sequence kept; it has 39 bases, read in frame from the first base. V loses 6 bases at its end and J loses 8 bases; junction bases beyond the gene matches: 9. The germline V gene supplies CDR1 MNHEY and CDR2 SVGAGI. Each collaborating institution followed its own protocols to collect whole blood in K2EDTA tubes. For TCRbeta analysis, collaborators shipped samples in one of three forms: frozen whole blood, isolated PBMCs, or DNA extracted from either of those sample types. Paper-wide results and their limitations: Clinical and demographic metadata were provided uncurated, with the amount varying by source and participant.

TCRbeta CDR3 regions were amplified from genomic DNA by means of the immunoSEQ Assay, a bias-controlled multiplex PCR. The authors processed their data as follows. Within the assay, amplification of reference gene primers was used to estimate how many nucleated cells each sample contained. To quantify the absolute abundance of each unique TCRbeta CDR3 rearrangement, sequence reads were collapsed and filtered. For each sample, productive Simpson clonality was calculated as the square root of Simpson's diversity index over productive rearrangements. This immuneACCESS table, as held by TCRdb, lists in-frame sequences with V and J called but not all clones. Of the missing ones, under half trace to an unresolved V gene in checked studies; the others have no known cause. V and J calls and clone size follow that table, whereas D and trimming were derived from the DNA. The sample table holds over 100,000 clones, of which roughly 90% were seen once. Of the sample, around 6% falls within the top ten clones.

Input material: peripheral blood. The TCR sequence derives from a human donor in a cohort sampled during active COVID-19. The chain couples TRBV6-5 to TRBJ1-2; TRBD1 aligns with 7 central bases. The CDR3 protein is CASRNQQGLGYTF. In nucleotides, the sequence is TGTGCCAGCAGGAACCAACAGGGGTTAGGCTACACCTTC.